One T cell receptor (beta chain) is described in this entry. Its antigen remains unidentified. TCRdb's copy holds only in-frame clones and misses some; the assay was immunoSEQ multiplex PCR. The table includes about 64,000 clones, 60% to 80% detected once. The data derive from a study of memory CD4+ T cells and cytomegalovirus serostatus. General study results and limits: The CMV-associated TCR signature appears largely within the CD4+ memory repertoire.

The CDR3 has 13 residues. The germline CDR1 and CDR2 sequences are SGHNT and YYREEE (reference sequence). V was cut by 4 bases and J by 8 bases, with 15 bases left in between. Single viable CD3+CD4+CD8-CD45RO+ cells were sorted as the memory CD4+ T cells. The V call is TRBV5-4, the J call TRBJ1-2; D is uncertain. The sequence came from an adult in good health and CMV-seronegative. Sequencing was performed on memory CD4+ T cells from blood. The CDR3 coding sequence is TGTGCCAGCAGCCAACTGACCGAGACGGGCTACACCTTC. Amino acid sequence: CASSQLTETGYTF.